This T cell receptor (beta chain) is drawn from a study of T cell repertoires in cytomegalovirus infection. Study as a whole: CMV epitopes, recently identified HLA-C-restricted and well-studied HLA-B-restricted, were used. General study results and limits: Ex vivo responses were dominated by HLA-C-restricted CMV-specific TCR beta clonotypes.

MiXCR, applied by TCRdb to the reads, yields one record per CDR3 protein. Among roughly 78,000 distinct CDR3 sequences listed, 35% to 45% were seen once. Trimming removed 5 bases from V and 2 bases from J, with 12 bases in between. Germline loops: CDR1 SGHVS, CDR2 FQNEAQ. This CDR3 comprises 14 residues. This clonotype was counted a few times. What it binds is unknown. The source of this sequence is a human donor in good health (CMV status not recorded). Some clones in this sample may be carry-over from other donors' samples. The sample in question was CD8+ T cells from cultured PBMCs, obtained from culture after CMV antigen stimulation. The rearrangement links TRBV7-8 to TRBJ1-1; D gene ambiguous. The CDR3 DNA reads TGTGCCAGCAGCCCGCAGATTCTAAACACTGAAGCTTTCTTT. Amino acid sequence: CASSPQILNTEAFF.